The 5 T cell receptor beta chains given below trace back to one sample, sequenced in a study of monozygotic twins with inflammatory bowel disease. TCRdb reprocessed the 5' RACE reads and stores each CDR3 protein as one record, lacking DNA. Here the sample table reports 150,000 or so distinct CDR3 sequences. The specimen sequenced was blood. The receptors were gathered from a human donor with ulcerative colitis or Crohn's disease, or a healthy co-twin of an affected twin (not recorded which).

The chain combines TRBV6-6 with TRBJ1-1. There are 14 residues in the CDR3. Germline V gene data show CDR1 as MNHNY and CDR2 as SVGAGI (reference sequence). The CDR3 loop is CASNSDSVNTEAFF.

The genes are TRBV6-5 and TRBJ2-1. Germline lookup yields CDR1 MNHEY and CDR2 SVGAGI. CDR3 length: 14 amino acids. The CDR3 region is CASRDSSEYNEQFF.

V is TRBV20-1 and J is TRBJ2-1; TCRdb picks TRBD2, but there is no DNA to check that call. Germline CDR1 reads DFQATT; CDR2 reads SNEGSKA (reference sequence). The CDR3 is 15 residues long. The CDR3: CSARDSRLAGNEQFF.

This sequence joins TRBV5-4 and TRBJ2-2; TCRdb lists TRBD1, though no DNA is available to test this call. Germline values: CDR1 SGHNT, CDR2 YYREEE (reference sequence). The CDR3 runs 14 residues. CDR3 in amino acids: CASNPGTNTGELFF.

This chain joins TRBV5-8 and TRBJ2-1. Germline lookup yields CDR1 SGHTS and CDR2 YDEGEE. This CDR3 has 12 residues. The CDR3 is CASSSVYNEQFF.